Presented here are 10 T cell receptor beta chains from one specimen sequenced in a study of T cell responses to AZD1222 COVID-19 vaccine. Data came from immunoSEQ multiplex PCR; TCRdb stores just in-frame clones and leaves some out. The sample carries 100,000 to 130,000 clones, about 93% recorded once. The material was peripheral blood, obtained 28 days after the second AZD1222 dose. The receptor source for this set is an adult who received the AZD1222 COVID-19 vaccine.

CDR3 protein: CASKTRDRVTYEQYF. CDR3 sequence (DNA): TGTGCCAGCAAGACCCGGGACAGGGTCACCTACGAGCAGTACTTC. This rearrangement joins TRBV6-5 to TRBJ2-7; 9 positions match TRBD1. The ends lost 7 bases at V and 2 bases at J; junction bases unmatched: 9. CDR1 is MNHEY and CDR2 is SVGAGI in the germline V gene. The CDR3 is made up of 15 amino acids.

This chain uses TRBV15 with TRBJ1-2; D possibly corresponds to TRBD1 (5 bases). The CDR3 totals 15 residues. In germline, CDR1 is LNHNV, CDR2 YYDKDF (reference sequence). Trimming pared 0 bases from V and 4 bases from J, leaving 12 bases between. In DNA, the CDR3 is TGTGCCACCAGCAGAGATGGGGGTTTTAGCTATGGCTACACCTTC. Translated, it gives CATSRDGGFSYGYTF.

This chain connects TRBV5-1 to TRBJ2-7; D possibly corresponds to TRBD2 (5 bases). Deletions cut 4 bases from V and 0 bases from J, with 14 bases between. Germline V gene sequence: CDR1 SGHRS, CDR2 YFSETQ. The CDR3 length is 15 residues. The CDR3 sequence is CASSPGVRLSYEQYF. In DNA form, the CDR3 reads TGCGCCAGCAGCCCCGGGGTTCGACTCTCCTACGAGCAGTACTTC.

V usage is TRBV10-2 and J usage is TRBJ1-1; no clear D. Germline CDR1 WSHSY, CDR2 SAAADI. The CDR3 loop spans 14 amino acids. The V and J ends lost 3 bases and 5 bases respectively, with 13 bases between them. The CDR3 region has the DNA TGCGCCAGCAGTGACCCCCCAGGTTGGACTGAAGCTTTCTTT. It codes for CASSDPPGWTEAFF.

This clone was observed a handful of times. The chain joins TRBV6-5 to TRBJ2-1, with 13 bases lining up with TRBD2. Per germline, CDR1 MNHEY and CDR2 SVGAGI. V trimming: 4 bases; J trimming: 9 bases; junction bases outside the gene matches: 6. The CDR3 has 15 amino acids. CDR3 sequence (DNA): TGTGCCAGCAGTTTCCGGACTAGCGGGGGAAGTGAGCAGTTCTTC. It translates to CASSFRTSGGSEQFF.

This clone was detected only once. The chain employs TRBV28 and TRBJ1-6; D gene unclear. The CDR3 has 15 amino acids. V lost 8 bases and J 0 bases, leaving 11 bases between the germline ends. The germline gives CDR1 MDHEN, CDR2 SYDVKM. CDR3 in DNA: TGTGCCAGCGGAGGCGAGGGCTCCTATAATTCACCCCTCCACTTT. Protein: CASGGEGSYNSPLHF. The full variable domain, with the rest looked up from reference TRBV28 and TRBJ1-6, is DVKVTQSSRYLVKRTGEKVFLECVQDMDHENMFWYRQDPGLGLRLIYFSYDVKMKEKGDIPEGYSVSREKKERFSLILESASTNQTSMYLCASGGEGSYNSPLHFGNGTRLTVT.

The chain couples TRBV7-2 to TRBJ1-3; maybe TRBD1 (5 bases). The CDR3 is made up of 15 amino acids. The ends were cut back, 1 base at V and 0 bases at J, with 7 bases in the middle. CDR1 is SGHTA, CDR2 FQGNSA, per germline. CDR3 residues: CASSLGDSSGNTIYF. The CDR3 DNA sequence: TGTGCCAGCAGCTTAGGCGACAGCTCTGGAAACACCATATATTTT.

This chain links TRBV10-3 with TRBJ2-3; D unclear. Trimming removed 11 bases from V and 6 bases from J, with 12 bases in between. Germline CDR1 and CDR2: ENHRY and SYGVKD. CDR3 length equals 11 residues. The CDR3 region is CAHGLDDTQYF. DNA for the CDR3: TGTGCCCACGGGTTGGATGATACGCAGTATTTT.

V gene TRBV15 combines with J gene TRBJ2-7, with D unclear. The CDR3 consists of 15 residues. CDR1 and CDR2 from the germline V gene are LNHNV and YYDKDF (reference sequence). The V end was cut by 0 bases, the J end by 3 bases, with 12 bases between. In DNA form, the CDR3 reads TGTGCCACCAGCAGAGAGCTTGTCTCCTACTACGAGCAGTACTTC. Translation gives CATSRELVSYYEQYF.

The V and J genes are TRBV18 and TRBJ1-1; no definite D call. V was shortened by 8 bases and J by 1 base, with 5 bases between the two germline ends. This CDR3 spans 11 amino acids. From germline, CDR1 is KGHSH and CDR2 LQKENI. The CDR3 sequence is CASGRNTEAFF. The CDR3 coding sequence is TGTGCCAGCGGGCGGAACACTGAAGCTTTCTTT.